The next 25 T cell receptor beta chains were all read from a single sample in a study of T cell responses to AZD1222 COVID-19 vaccine. Data came from immunoSEQ multiplex PCR; TCRdb stores just in-frame clones and leaves some out. The top ten hold more than 5.5% of the sample, which has some 140,000 clones, roughly nine tenths seen once. The sequenced sample was peripheral blood, obtained on day 0 of MenACWY control vaccination. The receptors here all came from an adult in good health.

The rearrangement uses TRBV7-2 and TRBJ1-1; D uncertain. The germline V gene has CDR1 SGHTA and CDR2 FQGNSA. Trimming stripped 6 bases from V and 4 bases from J, with 12 bases between. This CDR3 has 13 residues. CDR3 coding DNA: TGTGCCAGCAGTCAATCCGAGGTCACTGAAGCTTTCTTT. This gives the protein CASSQSEVTEAFF.

The chain recombines TRBV9 with TRBJ2-7; D gene ambiguous. CDR1 and CDR2 (germline): SGDLS, YYNGEE. The CDR3 runs to 15 residues. V was shortened by 4 bases and J by 1 base, with 15 bases between the two germline ends. CDR3 nucleotides: TGTGCCAGCAGCCCATTGATAAACCCTTCCTACGAGCAGTACTTC. This gives the protein CASSPLINPSYEQYF.

The chain employs TRBV5-4 and TRBJ2-7; a weak D match, TRBD2 (5 bases). V dropped 4 bases and J dropped 2 bases, with 16 bases sitting between them. Germline V CDR1 and CDR2: SGHNT, YYREEE (reference sequence). The length of the CDR3 is 15 residues. CDR3 coding DNA: TGTGCCAGCAGCGATGGACTCCAAACTCCCTACGAGCAGTACTTC. Translation: CASSDGLQTPYEQYF.

V gene TRBV21-1 combines with J gene TRBJ2-3; the table calls TRBD2, which could not be checked here. TRBV21-1 is termed a pseudogene. This CDR3 spans 15 amino acids. CDR3 sequence: CASFGRGPNTDTQYF. The CDR3 coding sequence is TGTGCCAGTTTTGGGAGGGGTCCTAACACAGATACGCAGTATTTT.

This clone was detected a few times. This chain joins TRBV29-1 and TRBJ2-1, with 8 positions matching TRBD2. This CDR3 is 14 amino acids long. CDR1 and CDR2 from the germline V gene are SQVTM and ANQGSEA. J lost 7 bases, V lost 3 bases, and 8 bases had no gene match. The CDR3 DNA follows: TGCAGCGTTGAGGGTGGACTAGCAGCAAATGAGCAGTTCTTC. As protein: CSVEGGLAANEQFF.

The chain couples TRBV9 to TRBJ2-5; D not certain. This CDR3 is 13 amino acids long. The germline V gene has CDR1 SGDLS and CDR2 YYNGEE. V dropped 4 bases and J dropped 4 bases, with 11 bases sitting between them. In DNA form, the CDR3 reads TGTGCCAGCAGCCCCGGGCCAGTAGAGACCCAGTACTTC. As protein: CASSPGPVETQYF.

A single count supports this clone. The chain links TRBV9 to TRBJ1-2; D uncertain. Germline CDR1 and CDR2: SGDLS and YYNGEE. The CDR3 sequence is 14 residues long. Between the trimmed V and J ends, which lost 4 bases and 8 bases, there was a span of 18 bases. DNA of the CDR3: TGTGCCAGCAGCCAAATCTTCGGACCGTTGGGCTACACCTTC. It yields the protein CASSQIFGPLGYTF.

The V call is TRBV28, the J call TRBJ1-1; a weak D match, TRBD1 (5 bases). This CDR3 spans 13 amino acids. V was pared by 7 bases and J by 4 bases, with 13 bases between. The germline V gene has CDR1 MDHEN and CDR2 SYDVKM. This CDR3 is CASNRGVITEAFF. The DNA of the CDR3 is TGTGCCAGCAACAGAGGGGTGATCACTGAAGCTTTCTTT.

The rearrangement uses TRBV5-1 and TRBJ1-3; TRBD1 might be the D (5 bases). In germline, CDR1 is SGHRS, CDR2 YFSETQ. The V end was cut by 3 bases, the J end by 2 bases, with 12 bases between. CDR3 length: 15 residues. The chain's CDR3 is CASSSVGTPGNTIYF. In DNA, the CDR3 is TGCGCCAGCAGCTCAGTCGGGACTCCTGGAAACACCATATATTTT.

The chain joins TRBV6-1 to TRBJ2-7; D might be TRBD1 or TRBD2, each matching 6 bases. Germline assignment: CDR1 MNHNS and CDR2 SASEGT. Trimming stripped 3 bases from V and 6 bases from J, with 12 bases between. The CDR3 is 13 amino acids. In nucleotides, the CDR3 is TGTGCCAGCAGTGAGAGGGGGGATATCGAGCAGTACGTC. Amino acids: CASSERGDIEQYV.

Only one count was recorded for this clone. The rearrangement links TRBV6-1 to TRBJ1-1; no firm D call. Between the trimmed V and J ends, which lost 4 bases and 0 bases, there was a span of 18 bases. Germline V lookup: CDR1 MNHNS, CDR2 SASEGT. CDR3 length equals 17 residues. CDR3 sequence reads: CASSARLLSRMNTEAFF. The CDR3 DNA reads as TGTGCCAGCAGTGCCCGCCTTTTAAGCAGGATGAACACTGAAGCTTTCTTT.

V is TRBV7-9 and J is TRBJ1-4; perhaps TRBD1 as D (6 bases). Germline V gene lookup returns CDR1 SEHNR and CDR2 FQNEAQ (reference sequence). The CDR3 runs to 14 residues. Trimming removed 0 bases from V and 7 bases from J, with 9 bases in between. CDR3 in DNA: TGTGCCAGCAGCTTAGCTAGGGGGGGTGAAAAACTGTTTTTT. Protein: CASSLARGGEKLFF.

V gene TRBV5-6 combines with J gene TRBJ1-5; D is unclear. Germline V gene lookup returns CDR1 SGHDT and CDR2 YYEEEE. The CDR3 runs to 12 residues. Trimming cost V 0 bases and J 5 bases, with 3 bases left between them. CDR3 amino acids: CASSLDDQPQHF. The CDR3 DNA reads as TGTGCCAGCAGCTTGGATGATCAGCCCCAGCATTTT.

This clone was counted a few times. This chain's CDR3 is CASSQEWTLGNSPLHF. The CDR3 bases are TGTGCCAGCAGCCAGGAATGGACCCTGGGGAATTCACCCCTCCACTTT. V gene TRBV3-1 (or the pseudogene TRBV3-2) combines with J gene TRBJ1-6; no clear D gene. The CDR3 spans 16 residues. Trimming left V 3 bases short and J 7 bases short, with 16 bases between. Germline V lookup: CDR1 LGHDT, CDR2 YNNKEL (reference sequence).

V usage is TRBV5-6 and J usage is TRBJ1-6, with 10 nucleotides matching TRBD1. V lost 0 bases and J lost 10; bases outside the gene matches: 4. The CDR3 covers 15 residues. Germline lookup yields CDR1 SGHDT and CDR2 YYEEEE. Here the CDR3 reads CASSLVRTGGSPLHF. CDR3 DNA: TGTGCCAGCAGCTTGGTTAGGACAGGGGGATCACCCCTCCACTTT.

The chain recombines TRBV25-1 with TRBJ1-2; possibly TRBD1 for D (5 bases). This CDR3 contains 15 residues. V dropped 3 bases and J dropped 8 bases, with 19 bases sitting between them. The germline V gene encodes CDR1 MGHDK and CDR2 SYGVNS. The CDR3 sequence is CASSDTNREGQGYTF. CDR3 DNA: TGTGCCAGCAGTGATACTAACAGAGAGGGGCAAGGCTACACCTTC.

The V and J genes are TRBV28 and TRBJ1-5; TRBD1 aligns across 7 bases. This CDR3 region has 17 residues. Germline V gene lookup returns CDR1 MDHEN and CDR2 SYDVKM. With 6 bases clipped from V and 2 bases from J, the junction kept 13 bases outside the gene matches. CDR3 loop: CASRPWGGRGGNQPQHF. In nucleotides, the CDR3 is TGTGCCAGCAGGCCGTGGGGAGGCAGGGGGGGCAATCAGCCCCAGCATTTT.

The V call is TRBV3-1 (or the pseudogene TRBV3-2), the J call TRBJ2-1; D is perhaps TRBD2 (6 bases). V gave up 3 bases and J gave up 7 bases, with 19 bases separating them. CDR3 size: 16 residues. Germline V gene lookup returns CDR1 LGHDT and CDR2 YNNKEL (reference sequence). DNA for the CDR3: TGTGCCAGCAGCCACCTTGGGACTGGCCAGAAAAATGAGCAGTTCTTC. This gives the protein CASSHLGTGQKNEQFF.

The chain links TRBV18 to TRBJ2-1; possible D gene TRBD1, 6 bases. This CDR3 spans 16 amino acids. Germline CDR1 is KGHSH and CDR2 is LQKENI. The V gene lost 2 bases and the J gene lost 5 bases, with 16 bases spanning the gap. The CDR3 here is CASSPGTRGRDNEQFF. The CDR3 DNA is TGTGCCAGCTCACCAGGGACACGGGGTAGGGACAATGAGCAGTTCTTC. Drawing the rest from reference TRBV18 and TRBJ2-1, the complete variable domain is NAGVMQNPRHLVRRRGQEARLRCSPMKGHSHVYWYRQLPEEGLKFMVYLQKENIIDESGMPKERFSAEFPKEGPSILRIQQVVRGDSAAYFCASSPGTRGRDNEQFFGPGTRLTVL.

The chain has TRBV5-4 and TRBJ1-1; D gene uncertain. The CDR3 runs to 13 residues. The V and J ends lost 4 bases and 6 bases respectively, with 13 bases between them. The germline V gene has CDR1 SGHNT and CDR2 YYREEE (reference sequence). The CDR3 nucleotides read TGTGCCAGCAGCCCACGGGGTACTGCTGAAGCTTTCTTT. This translates into CASSPRGTAEAFF.

The chain carries TRBV27 and TRBJ1-4; 8 bases map to TRBD1. Germline-derived CDR1 and CDR2 are MNHEY and SMNVEV (reference sequence). The CDR3 has 13 residues. V was clipped by 9 bases and J by 2 bases; unmatched bases: 2. CDR3 protein: CASRQGTNEKLFF. DNA of the CDR3: TGTGCCAGTCGACAGGGGACTAATGAAAAACTGTTTTTT.

J is TRBJ2-7 and V is TRBV11-2; 9 nucleotides match TRBD1. Germline V CDR1 and CDR2: SGHAT, FQNNGV. The V and J ends lost 7 bases and 5 bases, in that order; junction bases with no gene match: 15. The CDR3 runs 16 residues. The CDR3 reads CASIKTGQGPRDEQYV. The CDR3 nucleotides read TGTGCCAGCATCAAGACGGGACAGGGACCCAGGGACGAGCAGTACGTC.

The gene calls are TRBV5-4 and TRBJ2-3; TRBD2 agrees at 12 bases. The CDR3 contains 17 residues. Germline values: CDR1 SGHNT, CDR2 YYREEE (reference sequence). Unmatched junction bases numbered 7, after V lost 4 bases and J lost 1 base. The CDR3 DNA is TGTGCCAGCAGCACCCCGACTAGCGGGAGACGCACAGATACGCAGTATTTT. This codes for CASSTPTSGRRTDTQYF.

The chain links TRBV11-3 to TRBJ2-7; TRBD2 aligns across 11 bases. The germline gives CDR1 SGHNT, CDR2 YENEEA. The CDR3 sequence is 17 residues long. Losses at the gene ends were 0 bases for V and 3 bases for J; bases not matched to a gene: 7. The CDR3 loop reads CASSLDSLGLAVYEQYF. The CDR3 nucleotides are TGTGCCAGCAGCTTAGACTCTTTGGGACTAGCGGTCTACGAGCAGTACTTC. Full variable domain (missing parts from reference TRBV11-3 and TRBJ2-7): EAGVVQSPRYKIIEKKQPVAFWCNPISGHNTLYWYLQNLGQGPELLIRYENEEAVDDSQLPKDRFSAERLKGVDSTLKIQPAELGDSAVYLCASSLDSLGLAVYEQYFGPGTRLTVT.

This chain joins TRBV7-2 and TRBJ2-7, with TRBD2 matching over 14 bases. The germline CDR1 and CDR2 sequences are SGHTA and FQGNSA. Losses at the gene ends were 5 bases for V and 6 bases for J; bases not matched to a gene: 3. This CDR3 comprises 14 residues. This chain's CDR3 is CASSGTSGSGEQYF. As DNA, the CDR3 is TGTGCCAGCAGCGGGACTAGCGGGAGCGGCGAGCAGTACTTC.